This T cell receptor beta chain was captured by sequencing in a study of blood T cell repertoires in COVID-19. Whole-study context: PBMCs, B-cell-depleted T cells, or T cells were the source of the cDNA or gDNA that made up the material.

This clone was seen only once. Method: immunoSEQ multiplex PCR; TCRdb's copy keeps in-frame clones and lacks some. This table has approximately 170,000 clones, 80% to 85% appearing once. V gave up 1 base and J gave up 7 bases; unmatched junction bases: 9. CDR1 SGHDN and CDR2 FVKESK come from the germline V gene. This CDR3 is 16 amino acids long. This receptor was identified in a woman in her seventies with COVID-19, enrolled during active disease. This rearrangement joins TRBV14 to TRBJ2-1, with 8 bases matching TRBD2. The sample taken for sequencing was peripheral blood. The CDR3 DNA sequence: TGTGCCAGCAGCCAAGTAAAAGCGGGAGTGCGGAATGAGCAGTTCTTC. Amino acids: CASSQVKAGVRNEQFF.